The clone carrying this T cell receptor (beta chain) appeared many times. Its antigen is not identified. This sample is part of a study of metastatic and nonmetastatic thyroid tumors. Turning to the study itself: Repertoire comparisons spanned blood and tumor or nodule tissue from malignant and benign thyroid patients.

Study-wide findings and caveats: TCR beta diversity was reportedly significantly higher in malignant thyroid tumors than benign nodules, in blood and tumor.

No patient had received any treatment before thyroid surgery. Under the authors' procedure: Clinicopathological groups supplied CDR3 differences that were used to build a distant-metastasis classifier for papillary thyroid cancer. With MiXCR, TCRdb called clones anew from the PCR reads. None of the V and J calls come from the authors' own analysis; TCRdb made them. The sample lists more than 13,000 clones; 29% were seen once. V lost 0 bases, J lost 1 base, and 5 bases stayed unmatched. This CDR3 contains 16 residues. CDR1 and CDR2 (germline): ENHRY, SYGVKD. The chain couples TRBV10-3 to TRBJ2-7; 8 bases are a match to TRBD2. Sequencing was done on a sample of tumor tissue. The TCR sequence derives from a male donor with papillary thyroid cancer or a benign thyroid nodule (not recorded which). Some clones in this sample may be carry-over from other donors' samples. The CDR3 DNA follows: TGTGCCATCAGTGAGTCATACGGGGGGGAGTCCTACGAGCAGTACTTC. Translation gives CAISESYGGESYEQYF.